This TCR beta chain was sequenced during a study of shared clonotypes between healthy human individuals. Profiled with immunoSEQ multiplex PCR; TCRdb holds only in-frame clones, not every one. This sample has about 2 million clones, with 85% to 95% found just once. Concerning this clone: Its antigen remains unknown. The same CDR3 is also encoded by other DNA sequences in this sample.

Germline V gives CDR1 KGHSH, CDR2 LQKENI. CDR3 length: 13 residues. V was shortened by 3 bases and J by 2 bases, with 5 bases between the two germline ends. The study's findings and limits: Tissue TCR repertoires likely differ from these blood-only repertoires.

The chain joins TRBV18 to TRBJ1-5; no clear D. The source is a man between 18 and 35 years old in good health. The source material was naive CD4+ T cells sorted from blood. Subset of the sample: CD45RA+ positively selected. CDR3 in DNA: TGTGCCAGCTCACCGGAAGGCAATCAGCCCCAGCATTTT. Translation: CASSPEGNQPQHF.